Below, 21 T cell receptor beta chains from the same sample are listed, as sequenced in a study of cytomegalovirus exposure and HLA in healthy donors (dated by TCRdb to the late 2010s). Receptor amplification or capture employed the immunoSEQ multiplex PCR assay. For the multiplex PCR, a mixture combining 60 forward primers for TCR Vbeta segments and 13 reverse primers for TCR Jbeta segments was used. Here the immuneACCESS table is served through TCRdb, limited to in-frame sequences with V and J called. Missing clones are a known gap in these copies; in checked studies unresolved V genes cover under half, and the rest lacks a known reason. This sample's table lists 100,000 to 150,000 clones. In total, the top ten clones hold about 1.7% of the sample. Material for sequencing was PBMCs. The receptor set was obtained from a man aged 18 to 29 in good health and CMV-seronegative.

The V and J genes are TRBV29-1 and TRBJ1-3, with D possibly being TRBD1 (6 bases). CDR1 and CDR2 from the germline V gene are SQVTM and ANQGSEA. Trimming left V 7 bases short and J 0 bases short, with 16 bases between. The CDR3 is 15 amino acids. CDR3: CSALEGGSSGNTIYF. The DNA of the CDR3 is TGCAGCGCCTTAGAAGGGGGTAGCTCTGGAAACACCATATATTTT.

This chain uses TRBV5-4 with TRBJ2-1, with 8 bases identical to TRBD1. CDR1 and CDR2 from the germline V gene are SGHNT and YYREEE (reference sequence). Germline trimming cut 1 base from V and 3 bases from J; bases unmatched to any gene: 3. The CDR3 is made up of 15 amino acids. The DNA of the CDR3 is TGTGCCAGCAGCTTGAGGACAGGGAACTACAATGAGCAGTTCTTC. Its protein is CASSLRTGNYNEQFF.

The chain has TRBV7-8 and TRBJ2-1; 7 positions match TRBD1. Per germline, CDR1 SGHVS and CDR2 FQNEAQ. CDR3 length equals 14 residues. V was clipped by 4 bases and J by 6 bases; unmatched bases: 6. In DNA form, the CDR3 reads TGTGCCAGCAGCTCCAGCCCAGGGGGCAATGAGCAGTTCTTC. Its translation is CASSSSPGGNEQFF.

The J gene is TRBJ1-5, the V gene TRBV11-2; D gene uncertain. This CDR3 comprises 13 residues. CDR1 is SGHAT, CDR2 FQNNGV, per germline. V lost 5 bases and J 2 bases, leaving 7 bases between the germline ends. The CDR3 region is CASSLLGNQPQHF. CDR3 in DNA: TGTGCCAGCAGCCTACTGGGCAATCAGCCCCAGCATTTT.

The V gene is TRBV6-5, the J gene TRBJ2-7, with TRBD1 matching 10 bases. Trimming removed 5 bases from V and 3 bases from J; junction bases left unmatched: 4. Germline CDR1 and CDR2: MNHEY and SVGAGI. The CDR3 totals 14 residues. In DNA, the CDR3 is TGTGCCAGCAGTCCCCGGGACAGGGGCTACGAGCAGTACTTC. As protein: CASSPRDRGYEQYF.

The CDR3 sequence: CASSAIGLERPGRTEAFF. The CDR3 DNA reads TGTGCCAGCAGCGCAATCGGTTTGGAACGGCCGGGTCGAACTGAAGCTTTCTTT. This chain uses TRBV7-9 with TRBJ1-1; D call uncertain. The V end lost 5 bases, the J end lost 5 bases, and 27 bases lay between the germline ends. Germline lookup yields CDR1 SEHNR and CDR2 FQNEAQ (reference sequence). This CDR3 has 18 residues.

The rearrangement joins TRBV7-8 to TRBJ1-2; tentatively, D is TRBD1 (5 bases). V was trimmed by 1 base and J by 4 bases, leaving 13 bases between them. Germline CDR1 and CDR2: SGHVS and FQNEAQ. The CDR3 totals 15 residues. The CDR3 sequence is CASSLVLGASYGYTF. The CDR3 nucleotides read TGTGCCAGCAGCTTAGTTTTAGGGGCTTCCTATGGCTACACCTTC. The full variable domain, with the rest looked up from reference TRBV7-8 and TRBJ1-2, is GAGVSQSPRYKVAKRGQDVALRCDPISGHVSLFWYQQALGQGPEFLTYFQNEAQLDKSGLPSDRFFAERPEGSVSTLKIQRTQQEDSAVYLCASSLVLGASYGYTFGSGTRLTVV.

The gene calls are TRBV28 and TRBJ2-7; tentatively, D is TRBD2 (5 bases). The V gene's germline CDR1 is MDHEN and CDR2 SYDVKM. V was shortened by 9 bases and J by 3 bases, with 12 bases between the two germline ends. CDR3 length: 12 residues. The CDR3 loop reads CASGLELYEQYF. CDR3 in DNA: TGTGCCAGTGGACTGGAGCTCTACGAGCAGTACTTC.

The chain recombines TRBV19 with TRBJ1-1, with a possible D match to TRBD1 (5 bases). Trimming stripped 7 bases from V and 2 bases from J, with 23 bases between. Germline V gene sequence: CDR1 LNHDA, CDR2 SQIVND (reference sequence). The CDR3 sequence is 17 residues long. The CDR3 loop is CASTKNVHPGSNTEAFF. The CDR3 DNA follows: TGTGCCAGTACCAAGAATGTTCACCCAGGGTCAAACACTGAAGCTTTCTTT.

This chain links TRBV19 with TRBJ1-4, with TRBD1 identical over 8 bases. CDR3 size: 15 residues. In germline, CDR1 is LNHDA, CDR2 SQIVND (reference sequence). The J segment lost 7 bases and the V segment lost 6 bases, leaving 10 bases of the junction unmatched. This chain's CDR3 is CASSSFTGGGEKLFF. Written as DNA, the CDR3 is TGTGCCAGTAGCTCATTCACAGGGGGAGGTGAAAAACTGTTTTTT.

This chain connects TRBV6-5 to TRBJ2-1; the match to TRBD1 covers 11 bases. Germline values: CDR1 MNHEY, CDR2 SVGAGI. This CDR3 comprises 15 residues. V was clipped by 5 bases and J by 6 bases; unmatched bases: 6. CDR3 in DNA: TGTGCCAGCAGTCAGGGGACAGGGGGGACCAATGAGCAGTTCTTC. This encodes CASSQGTGGTNEQFF.

The chain combines TRBV10-3 with TRBJ1-6; unclear D gene. The CDR3 sequence is 15 residues long. Trimming took off 4 bases at V and 4 bases at J, with 11 bases between the two ends. In germline, CDR1 is ENHRY, CDR2 SYGVKD. In DNA, the CDR3 is TGTGCCATCAGTGGGGAGGTGGGTTATAATTCACCCCTCCACTTT. As protein: CAISGEVGYNSPLHF.

The rearrangement links TRBV21-1 to TRBJ1-1; the table's D gene call, TRBD1, was not cross checked with the DNA. TRBV21-1 is a pseudogene. The CDR3 totals 18 residues. CDR3 sequence (DNA): TGTGCCAGCAGCCTACGGACAGGGTTAGACCCCATGAACACTGAAGCTTTCTTT. Amino acid sequence: CASSLRTGLDPMNTEAFF.

The rearrangement links TRBV29-1 to TRBJ2-1; D remains unclear. Per germline, CDR1 SQVTM and CDR2 ANQGSEA. The CDR3 consists of 11 residues. Trimming pared 2 bases from V and 8 bases from J, leaving 7 bases between. The CDR3 DNA is TGCAGCGTTGAACTCCGCGATGAGCAGTTCTTC. As protein: CSVELRDEQFF.

The V call is TRBV6-5, the J call TRBJ2-2; 8 bases line up with TRBD1. This CDR3 comprises 15 residues. In germline, CDR1 is MNHEY, CDR2 SVGAGI. The J segment lost 6 bases and the V segment lost 5 bases, leaving 8 bases of the junction unmatched. Here the CDR3 reads CASSRRGPASGELFF. The CDR3 nucleotides are TGTGCCAGCAGTCGCAGGGGGCCCGCCTCCGGGGAGCTGTTTTTT.

V and J are TRBV10-3 and TRBJ2-7, with D possibly TRBD1 on 5 matching bases. The CDR3 is 15 amino acids. Per germline, CDR1 ENHRY and CDR2 SYGVKD. V was clipped by 2 bases and J by 3 bases, with 14 bases between them. CDR3 in amino acids: CAISEARQPGYEQYF. For the CDR3, the DNA is TGTGCCATCAGTGAGGCGAGACAGCCCGGCTACGAGCAGTACTTC.

This chain connects TRBV9 to TRBJ2-5, with TRBD2 as a possible D gene (6 bases). V was cut by 0 bases and J by 1 base, with 10 bases left in between. The length of the CDR3 is 15 residues. The germline gives CDR1 SGDLS, CDR2 YYNGEE. CDR3 sequence (DNA): TGTGCCAGCAGCGTAGAGTGGGGAGGCCAAGAGACCCAGTACTTC. It is translated as CASSVEWGGQETQYF.

The chain couples TRBV10-3 to TRBJ2-2, with a weak D call TRBD2 (5 bases). Germline CDR1 is ENHRY and CDR2 is SYGVKD. This CDR3 has 15 residues. The V and J ends lost 5 bases and 6 bases respectively, with 16 bases between them. The CDR3 protein is CAISPRGSFPGELFF. The DNA of the CDR3 is TGTGCCATCAGTCCAAGAGGGAGTTTTCCCGGGGAGCTGTTTTTT.

This chain connects TRBV28 to TRBJ1-5; TRBD1 matches at 7 bases. The V gene's germline CDR1 is MDHEN and CDR2 SYDVKM. The CDR3 runs 14 residues. J was trimmed by 10 bases and V by 5 bases; bases with no gene match: 11. The CDR3 reads CASSPGTAVGPQHF. The CDR3, as DNA: TGTGCCAGCAGTCCCGGGACAGCGGTGGGCCCCCAGCATTTT.

This chain connects TRBV6-5 to TRBJ1-3; 9 bases agree with TRBD1. The CDR3 length is 15 residues. Germline V gene data show CDR1 as MNHEY and CDR2 as SVGAGI. The J segment lost 2 bases and the V segment lost 6 bases, leaving 5 bases of the junction unmatched. In nucleotides, the CDR3 is TGTGCCAGCAGGCGGGACAGGGAGCCTGGAAACACCATATATTTT. Protein: CASRRDREPGNTIYF.

The J gene is TRBJ1-3, the V gene TRBV7-2; 8 bases match TRBD1. CDR3 length equals 13 residues. Losses at the gene ends were 6 bases for V and 7 bases for J; bases not matched to a gene: 5. The germline CDR1 and CDR2 sequences are SGHTA and FQGNSA. In nucleotides, the CDR3 is TGTGCCAGCAGGGCAGGGGGCGGTAACACCATATATTTT. This encodes CASRAGGGNTIYF. Variable domain in full (rest from reference TRBV7-2 and TRBJ1-3): GAGVSQSPSNKVTEKGKDVELRCDPISGHTALYWYRQSLGQGLEFLIYFQGNSAPDKSGLPSDRFSAERTGGSVSTLTIQRTQQEDSAVYLCASRAGGGNTIYFGEGSWLTVV.